A single T cell receptor (beta chain) is shown here with its context. Ten or more counts support this clonotype. Its antigen remains undetermined. Base quality data are lacking; no much larger clone is found one base away. Library creation used PCR. Sequenced using an Illumina HiSeq 2500. To normalize quantification of the TCRbeta repertoire, the TCR libraries were built with molecular barcoding that relied on unique molecular identifiers. Using fastp trimming at Q25 and MiXCR clonotype assembly, TCRdb reanalyzed the public sequencing data and kept in-frame beta chains. Each entry merges the rows of one CDR3 protein and shows their most common DNA and genes. Here the sample has about 410,000 distinct CDR3 sequences; approximately 20% occur a single time. Approximately 3.9% of the sample lies in the top ten. Based on the germline V gene (reference sequence), the CDR1 and CDR2 sequences are LNHNV and YYDKDF. Trimming removed 0 bases from V and 0 bases from J; the gene matches leave 0 bases unexplained. The CDR3, from cysteine to phenylalanine, totals 15 residues. CDR3 DNA only is kept here, 45 bases in frame from base 1.

The data belong to a study of T-cell reconstitution after alpha-beta-depleted transplantation in children (dated by TCRdb to 2016 to 2017). About the full investigation: Using TCR repertoire profiling, the study followed T-cell immune reconstitution in a quantitative way in children after TCRalphabeta/CD19-depleted allogeneic hematopoietic cell transplantation.

This TCR was sampled from a human donor who donated a stem cell graft to a child with acute myeloid leukemia. The material sequenced was PBMCs from the stem cell graft donor, taken from the stem cell graft. The rearranged segments are TRBV15 and TRBJ2-7; TRBD1 lines up with 9 middle nucleotides. The bases are TGTGCCACCAGCAGAGAACAGGGGGCCTCCTACGAGCAGTACTTC. Its translation is CATSREQGASYEQYF.